This T cell receptor beta chain was recorded in a study of blood T cell repertoires in COVID-19. This CDR3 has 22 residues. V shed 4 bases and J shed 0 bases, with 31 bases lying between them. Germline V lookup: CDR1 LNHDA, CDR2 SQIVND (reference sequence). As handled by the study authors: Amplified reference gene primers provided the basis for estimating nucleated cell counts. The assay was immunoSEQ multiplex PCR, and TCRdb's table has in-frame clones only and misses some. V, J and clone size were drawn from that table, and D and trimming were deduced from the DNA. The sample shows a few hundred thousand clones, 89% of them seen only once.

This TCR derives from a woman aged 55-69 years with COVID-19, enrolled during active disease. The chain employs TRBV19 and TRBJ2-4, with a tentative D call TRBD1 (5 bases). The source material was peripheral blood. CDR3: CASSTGLWVAGRTILAKNIQYF. The CDR3 coding sequence is TGTGCCAGTAGTACCGGGCTCTGGGTGGCAGGGCGCACGATTCTAGCCAAAAACATTCAGTACTTC.